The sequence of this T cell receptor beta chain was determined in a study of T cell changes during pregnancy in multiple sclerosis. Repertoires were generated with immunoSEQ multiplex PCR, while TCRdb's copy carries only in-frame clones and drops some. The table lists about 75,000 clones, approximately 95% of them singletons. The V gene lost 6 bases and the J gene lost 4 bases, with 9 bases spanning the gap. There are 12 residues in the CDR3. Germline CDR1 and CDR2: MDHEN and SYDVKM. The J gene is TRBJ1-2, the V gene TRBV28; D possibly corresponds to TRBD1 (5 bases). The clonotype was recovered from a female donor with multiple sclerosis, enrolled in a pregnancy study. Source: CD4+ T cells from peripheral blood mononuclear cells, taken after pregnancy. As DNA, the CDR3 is TGTGCCAGCAGACAGGCCCCCTATGGCTACACCTTC. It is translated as CASRQAPYGYTF.